A selection of T cell receptor beta chains follows, all from one sample in a study of shared clonotypes between healthy human individuals. This table comes from immunoSEQ multiplex PCR, and its TCRdb copy is limited to in-frame clones, with some not included. The repertoire holds almost 750,000 clones, approximately 77% seen once, with about 1.7% in the top ten. The sequencing input was memory CD4+ T cells sorted from blood. The receptors derive from a young woman in good health. Both conserved end residues are part of each CDR3. Fields, in order: J gene, V gene, clone size, D gene, CDR3 protein, CDR3 DNA. The D gene is left open where the match is weak. Size tells how often a clone was seen (once, few, many) or the class of an expanded clone, and some rows leave it out.

>TRBJ2-1|TRBV7-9|.|TRBD2
CASSLNLGSGRASHNEQFF
TGTGCCAGCAGCCTAAACCTAGGGAGCGGGAGGGCCTCCCACAATGAGCAGTTCTTC
>TRBJ1-2|TRBV6-1|few|.
CASSEAVLYGYTF
TGTGCCAGCAGTGAGGCGGTACTCTATGGCTACACCTTC
>TRBJ2-1|TRBV18|once|.
CASSLGTLDEQFF
TGTGCCAGCTCCCTGGGGACACTTGATGAGCAGTTCTTC
>TRBJ2-7|TRBV27|.|TRBD2
CASRPSGISYEQYF
TGTGCCAGCAGACCTAGCGGGATCTCCTACGAGCAGTACTTC
>TRBJ2-7|TRBV5-4|.|.
CASSYLTYEQYF
TGTGCCAGCAGCTATTTAACCTACGAGCAGTACTTC
>TRBJ2-5|TRBV10-1|.|.
CASSDTGEGETQYF
TGCGCCAGCAGTGATACGGGAGAGGGCGAGACCCAGTACTTC
>TRBJ2-2|TRBV25-1|many|TRBD1
CASSRATGKSAGELFF
TGTGCCAGCAGTAGGGCGACAGGGAAATCAGCCGGGGAGCTGTTTTTT
>TRBJ1-1|TRBV5-8|few|.
CASSLTEMNTEAFF
TGTGCCAGCAGCTTGACAGAGATGAACACTGAAGCTTTCTTT
>TRBJ2-1|TRBV28|.|.
CASSSPGLNLNEQFF
TGTGCCAGCAGTTCCCCGGGACTCAACCTCAATGAGCAGTTCTTC
>TRBJ1-1|TRBV29-1|.|TRBD1
CSVRQGRNTEAFF
TGCAGCGTGAGACAGGGCCGGAACACTGAAGCTTTCTTT
>TRBJ2-3|TRBV11-2|.|.
CASSLNTPGGGTDTQYF
TGTGCCAGCAGCTTAAACACCCCAGGGGGAGGAACAGATACGCAGTATTTT
>TRBJ2-7|TRBV6-5|.|TRBD1
CASSKDRGPFYEQYF
TGTGCCAGCAGTAAGGACAGGGGCCCTTTCTACGAGCAGTACTTC
>TRBJ1-1|TRBV27|.|.
CASSWSGETEAFF
TGTGCCAGCAGTTGGTCAGGGGAGACTGAAGCTTTCTTT
>TRBJ1-5|TRBV2|.|.
CASSVELDQPQHF
TGTGCCAGCAGTGTCGAACTAGATCAGCCCCAGCATTTT
>TRBJ2-7|TRBV7-6|.|TRBD2
CASSLGSSGRDEQYF
TGTGCCAGCAGCTTAGGGTCTAGCGGGAGGGACGAGCAGTACTTC
>TRBJ1-2|TRBV2|.|.
CASSEEGDSYF
TGTGCCAGCAGTGAAGAGGGAGATAGTTACTTC
>TRBJ1-5|TRBV5-1|.|.
CASSLLGPGGPSNQPQHF
TGCGCCAGCAGCTTGTTAGGGCCGGGTGGGCCAAGCAATCAGCCCCAGCATTTT
>TRBJ2-7|TRBV2|.|TRBD2
CASSGLAGTEQYF
TGTGCCAGCAGCGGACTAGCTGGGACCGAGCAGTACTTC
>TRBJ2-3|TRBV5-8|.|.
CASSERRNSDTQYF
TGTGCCAGCAGCGAAAGACGGAATTCAGATACGCAGTATTTT
>TRBJ1-2|TRBV5-5|.|.
CASSWQGSYGYTF
TGTGCCAGCAGCTGGCAGGGAAGCTATGGCTACACCTTC
>TRBJ1-2|TRBV4-1|.|.
CASSQAFTGSRGYTF
TGCGCCAGCAGCCAAGCCTTCACAGGGTCTAGAGGCTACACCTTC
>TRBJ2-3|TRBV7-9|.|TRBD2
CASSLGLAGGYTDTQYF
TGTGCCAGCAGCTTAGGACTAGCGGGAGGGTACACAGATACGCAGTATTTT
>TRBJ2-1|TRBV27|.|.
CASSLLTSSSSYNEQFF
TGTGCCAGCAGTTTGCTCACTAGCAGCAGCTCCTACAATGAGCAGTTCTTC